This TCR beta chain comes out of a study of STAT3 mutations in large granular lymphocyte leukemia. Whole-study context: Immunosuppressive therapy was given to more than half of T-LGLL patients.

TCRbeta libraries averaged roughly 40,000 productive templates per sample. TCRdb keeps only in-frame clones here, not all; method: immunoSEQ multiplex PCR. This sample yields 20,000 to 30,000 clones, of which about 95% are seen a single time; roughly 6.5% belongs to the top ten. On this clone: Antigen unknown.

CDR3 size: 13 residues. Trimming took off 7 bases at V and 4 bases at J, with 15 bases between the two ends. Germline V gene sequence: CDR1 SGHKS, CDR2 YYEKEE (reference sequence). Overall study results and limits: After therapy, about 35% of the 18 patients switched clonotypes, all new clones STAT3 wild type. At least one immunodominant TCR beta clonotype appeared in every T-cell large granular lymphocyte leukemia patient.

The chain is built from TRBV5-5 and TRBJ2-7; D may be TRBD1 or TRBD2 (5 bases each). The TCR comes from a man aged 35 to 55 with T-cell large granular lymphocyte leukemia. Some clones in this sample may be carry-over from other donors' samples. Material for sequencing was peripheral blood mononuclear cells. In DNA form, the CDR3 reads TGTGCCAGCTTTCGGGACCGGGCGTACGAGCAGTACTTC. Translated: CASFRDRAYEQYF.